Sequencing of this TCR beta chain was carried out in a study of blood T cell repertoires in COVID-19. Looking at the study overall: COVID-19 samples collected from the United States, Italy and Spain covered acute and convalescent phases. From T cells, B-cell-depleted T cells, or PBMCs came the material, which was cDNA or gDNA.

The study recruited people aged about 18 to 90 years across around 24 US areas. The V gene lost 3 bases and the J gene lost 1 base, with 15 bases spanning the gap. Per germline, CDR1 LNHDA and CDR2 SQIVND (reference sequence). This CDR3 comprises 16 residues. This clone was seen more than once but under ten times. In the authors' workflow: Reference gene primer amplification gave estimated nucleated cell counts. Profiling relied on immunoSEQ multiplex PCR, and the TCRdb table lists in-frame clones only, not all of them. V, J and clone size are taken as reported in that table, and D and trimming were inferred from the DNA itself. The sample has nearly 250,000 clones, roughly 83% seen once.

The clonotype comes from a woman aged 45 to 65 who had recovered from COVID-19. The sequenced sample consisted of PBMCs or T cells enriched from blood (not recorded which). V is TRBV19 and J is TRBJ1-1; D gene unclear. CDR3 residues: CASSILGLQKNTEAFF. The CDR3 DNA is TGTGCCAGTAGTATCCTAGGACTGCAGAAGAACACTGAAGCTTTCTTT.